Listed below are T cell receptor beta chains from one sample, sequenced in a study of blood T cell repertoires in COVID-19. The protocol was immunoSEQ multiplex PCR, while the TCRdb copy is restricted to in-frame clones and leaves out a portion. The sample records roughly 250,000 clones, 82% being singletons. Sequences were obtained from peripheral blood. The receptors here all came from a woman older than 75 with acute or convalescent COVID-19. The CDR3 runs from the conserved cysteine through the conserved F or W. Fields, in order: D gene, J gene, V gene, CDR3 protein. A D gene is named only where the DNA matches it firmly.

TRBD1	TRBJ1-6	TRBV5-1	CASHPGGQTPLHF
.	TRBJ1-3	TRBV7-9	CASSLRGSGNTIYF
.	TRBJ2-7	TRBV12-3/TRBV12-4	CASRGPYEQYF
TRBD2	TRBJ2-7	TRBV28	CASSPPRQGLAGGSSYEQYF
TRBD2	TRBJ2-3	TRBV7-6	CATKAGTRADTQYF
.	TRBJ2-1	TRBV5-6	CASSLGQVQVGNEQFF
.	TRBJ1-1	TRBV18	CASSPLSGEYTEAFF
TRBD2	TRBJ2-1	TRBV9	CASSVGRELSYNEQFF
TRBD1	TRBJ2-1	TRBV5-6	CASSLAGPGQGPYNEQFF
.	TRBJ1-5	TRBV6-5	CASSQNSNQPQHF
.	TRBJ1-1	TRBV14	CASSHGWHTMNTEAFF
TRBD2	TRBJ2-1	TRBV3-1/TRBV3-2	CASSQGKTSGNNEQFF
.	TRBJ2-1	TRBV6-5	CASSYTDRLYNEQFF
TRBD1	TRBJ1-6	TRBV10-3	CAIKSQGNSNSPLHF
.	TRBJ1-4	TRBV27	CASSFRVGEKLFF
.	TRBJ1-5	TRBV6-1	CASSEAGGNNQPQHF
.	TRBJ1-6	TRBV9	CASSVGRRAGSPLHF
.	TRBJ2-2	TRBV6-1	CASSEGGTFGELFF
.	TRBJ1-2	TRBV28	CASRNDRNYGYTF
TRBD1	TRBJ1-5	TRBV6-6	CASRDRDQPQHF
TRBD1	TRBJ1-6	TRBV2	CASRTGQVGSPLHF
TRBD2	TRBJ2-2	TRBV5-8	CASRSGLAGVNTGELFF
.	TRBJ2-5	TRBV4-3	CASSQGVAATGETQYF
.	TRBJ2-1	TRBV11-3	CASSLGQASYNEQFF
TRBD1	TRBJ2-2	TRBV5-4	CASSADRSSTGELFF
.	TRBJ1-2	TRBV19	CASSPRLGRSDGYTF
TRBD1	TRBJ1-2	TRBV30	CAWSVGQGGGYTF
.	TRBJ2-5	TRBV7-9	CASSPIATDQGTQYF
.	TRBJ1-1	TRBV6-5	CASSLGGVNTEAFF
.	TRBJ1-4	TRBV5-5	CASSPSGGAVAKLFF
.	TRBJ2-3	TRBV29-1	CSVEFLQAPVSSDTQYF
.	TRBJ1-2	TRBV7-9	CASSSFYGYTF
.	TRBJ2-5	TRBV6-1	CASSEPTGGVLKETQYF
.	TRBJ2-2	TRBV5-8	CASSARTAGELFF
.	TRBJ1-2	TRBV19	CASTTGPAYGYTF
TRBD1	TRBJ2-7	TRBV4-3	CASSPGQAFSYEQYF
.	TRBJ1-4	TRBV18	CASSPRRDGNEKLFF
TRBD1	TRBJ2-7	TRBV11-2	CASSLWGQGLDEQYF
TRBD1	TRBJ1-5	TRBV6-6	CASSPIPTGTGRRQPQHF
TRBD2	TRBJ2-7	TRBV27	CASSLSTPGLAYEQYF